Given below is one T cell receptor (beta chain) in context. Each CDR3 protein gets one entry after TCRdb re-called the RT-PCR reads with MiXCR. The sample contains 70,000 to 95,000 distinct CDR3 sequences, 4% to 5% of which appear only once. The sample belongs to a study of patients and donors after allogeneic stem cell transplantation. This CDR3 comprises 15 residues. V was trimmed by 3 bases and J by 0 bases, leaving 12 bases between them. CDR1 SGHTA and CDR2 FQGNSA come from the germline V gene. The rearrangement uses TRBV7-2 and TRBJ2-7, with D possibly matching TRBD1 (5 bases). This sequence originates from a human donor who was either an allogeneic HSCT recipient or a stem cell or donor lymphocyte infusion donor (not recorded which). It is not recorded whose cells these are; they may come from a transplant donor. The sample comprised blood, either unsorted or a sorted T cell fraction (not recorded which). The CDR3 protein is CASSLQGFPSYEQYF. The CDR3 DNA is TGTGCCAGCAGCTTGCAGGGTTTCCCCTCCTACGAGCAGTACTTC.